These T cell receptor beta chains were read from a single sample in a study of T cell responses to AZD1222 COVID-19 vaccine. The method was immunoSEQ multiplex PCR; TCRdb's version includes in-frame clones alone and lacks a portion of them. The sample consists of 150,000 to 200,000 clones, 85% to 90% of them appearing once. Here the sequenced sample was peripheral blood, taken on day 0 of AZD1222 vaccination. All receptors come from an adult in good health. Both conserved end residues are trimmed from each CDR3. The D gene is left open where the match is weak.

v_gene: TRBV28; j_gene: TRBJ2-2; d_gene: .; CDR3aa: ASSQPSGTVNTGELF
v_gene: TRBV4-1; j_gene: TRBJ2-1; d_gene: TRBD2; CDR3aa: ASSEGLAGLVNEQF
v_gene: TRBV9; j_gene: TRBJ1-1; d_gene: TRBD1; CDR3aa: ASSAGQGATEAF
v_gene: TRBV9; j_gene: TRBJ2-7; d_gene: TRBD2; CDR3aa: ASSVATSGPTYEQY
v_gene: TRBV2; j_gene: TRBJ1-1; d_gene: TRBD1; CDR3aa: ASTPARDSEAF
v_gene: TRBV27; j_gene: TRBJ1-2; d_gene: TRBD1; CDR3aa: ASSLRQGIYGYT
v_gene: TRBV6-1; j_gene: TRBJ1-2; d_gene: .; CDR3aa: ASSEVRDYT
v_gene: TRBV4-1; j_gene: TRBJ2-1; d_gene: .; CDR3aa: ASSEGGLSYNEQF
v_gene: TRBV4-1; j_gene: TRBJ2-7; d_gene: TRBD2; CDR3aa: ASSQEEGRVYEQY
v_gene: TRBV27; j_gene: TRBJ1-6; d_gene: .; CDR3aa: ASTQNAGSSSYNSPLH
v_gene: TRBV11-2; j_gene: TRBJ1-2; d_gene: TRBD1; CDR3aa: ASSWGDRQGDYGYT
v_gene: TRBV5-5; j_gene: TRBJ1-6; d_gene: .; CDR3aa: ASSRGFGSSYNSPLH
v_gene: TRBV10-3; j_gene: TRBJ2-7; d_gene: .; CDR3aa: AISEGVWEQY
v_gene: TRBV4-1; j_gene: TRBJ2-7; d_gene: TRBD1; CDR3aa: ASSQRSGGAEQY
v_gene: TRBV6-4; j_gene: TRBJ2-3; d_gene: .; CDR3aa: ASSDSPGQSDTQY
v_gene: TRBV18; j_gene: TRBJ1-3; d_gene: .; CDR3aa: ASSPTGNSGNTIY
v_gene: TRBV5-6; j_gene: TRBJ1-5; d_gene: TRBD1; CDR3aa: ASSFGPTGTGGGQPQH
v_gene: TRBV6-5; j_gene: TRBJ2-1; d_gene: TRBD2; CDR3aa: ASSYVTRGGYNEQF